This T cell receptor beta chain derives from a study of blood T cell repertoires in COVID-19. Measured with immunoSEQ multiplex PCR; TCRdb has only the in-frame clones, and not every one. The sample holds 200,000 to 250,000 clones, more than 80% seen once. V shed 8 bases and J shed 4 bases, with 17 bases lying between them. The CDR3 runs 14 residues. CDR1 and CDR2 from the germline V gene are MGHDK and SYGVNS. Participant-given clinical history determined each cohort assignment. Sequencing was carried out using PBMCs or T cells enriched from blood (not recorded which). This clonotype was obtained from a woman aged 40 to 49 with acute COVID-19. The chain couples TRBV25-1 to TRBJ2-5; D is uncertain. CDR3 amino acids: CASGTGPVRETQYF. Written as DNA, the CDR3 is TGTGCCAGCGGCACGGGTCCAGTGAGAGAGACCCAGTACTTC.